The subject of this entry is one T cell receptor beta chain. Its antigen is not identified. The data originate from a study of T cell responses to AZD1222 COVID-19 vaccine. V gave up 2 bases and J gave up 2 bases, with 12 bases separating them. In germline, CDR1 is SGHTA, CDR2 FQGNSA. This CDR3 spans 15 amino acids. The protocol was immunoSEQ multiplex PCR, while the TCRdb copy is restricted to in-frame clones and leaves out a portion. The table lists some 100,000 clones, about 88% of them singletons, with around 3.8% in the top ten. Study-wide results and caveats: White British ancestry dominated among donors, who included more females, and clonal diversity was possibly underestimated. Rises in breadth and depth of Spike-specific TCRs came after two AZD1222 doses. Variant regions that are unmutated are reportedly the target of nearly half of spike-specific TCRs. Vaccine-associated CD4 TCRs ranged over spike, dominating at 160-218 and 743-854.

The V and J genes are TRBV7-2 and TRBJ2-5; D tentatively reads TRBD1 or TRBD2 (5 bases each). The receptor was isolated from an adult who received the AZD1222 COVID-19 vaccine. The sequencing here drew on peripheral blood, taken 28 days after the second AZD1222 dose. CDR3 sequence (DNA): TGTGCCAGCAGCTTATCGAGGGGAAGTCAAGAGACCCAGTACTTC. Translating gives CASSLSRGSQETQYF. Filled out from reference TRBV7-2 and TRBJ2-5, the complete variable domain reads GAGVSQSPSNKVTEKGKDVELRCDPISGHTALYWYRQSLGQGLEFLIYFQGNSAPDKSGLPSDRFSAERTGGSVSTLTIQRTQQEDSAVYLCASSLSRGSQETQYFGPGTRLLVL.